This T cell receptor beta chain was sequenced in a study of OX40 agonist ivuxolimab in advanced cancers. Study-level information: The mean age was roughly 60 years, ranging from about 20 to 79, with over 70% of participants male.

General study points: With doses of 0.1 to 3.0 mg/kg, CD4+ and CD8+ blood T cells had undergone clonal expansion by week 6. The antigen specificity of the peripheral T cells (those that were expanded) was not determined.

On this clone: What it binds is unknown.

Only in-frame clones appear in the TCRdb table, and some are missing; sequencing was by immunoSEQ multiplex PCR. This table holds about 70,000 clones, 85% found once. The clonotype comes from an adult with an advanced solid tumor such as melanoma, head and neck, liver or kidney cancer. The starting material was CD4+ or CD8+ T cells sorted from blood, obtained in a trial of the OX40 agonist ivuxolimab.

CDR3 protein: CASSEASYNEQFF. CDR3 in DNA: TGTGCCAGCAGTGAGGCCTCCTACAATGAGCAGTTCTTC. The rearrangement links TRBV6-4 to TRBJ2-1; D is unclear. Germline V gene lookup returns CDR1 MRHNA and CDR2 SNTAGT. V lost 3 bases and J 0 bases, leaving 3 bases between the germline ends. The CDR3 has 13 amino acids.